The next 29 T cell receptor beta chains were all read from a single sample in a study of metastatic and nonmetastatic thyroid tumors. TCRdb re-called the PCR reads via MiXCR. The sample shows about 19,000 clones, roughly 23% of them seen only once. All patients were untreated before thyroid surgery. Sample: tumor tissue. Receptor source: a male donor with papillary thyroid cancer or a benign thyroid nodule (not recorded which). Some clones in this sample may be carry-over from other donors' samples.

A note on this clone: A junction end diverges from the germline sequence, so it may reflect a read error. V usage is TRBV27 and J usage is TRBJ1-6; the D gene is possibly TRBD1 (6 bases). This CDR3 spans 17 amino acids. Germline CDR1 reads MNHEY; CDR2 reads SMNVEV (reference sequence). This chain's CDR3 is CACSRGVGRSYHSPLHF. The CDR3 region has the DNA TGTGCCTGCAGTAGGGGGGTAGGTCGTTCCTATCATTCACCCCTCCACTTT.

In this sample, this clone turned up once. The junction and the germline gene differ at one end; a read error may be behind it. The chain combines TRBV12-3 or TRBV12-4 with TRBJ2-7, with 10 bases identical to TRBD2. The CDR3 has 16 residues. In DNA, the CDR3 is TGTGCCAGCACCCGGGGACTAGCGTCAGGGCTGTACGAGCAGAACTTC. Translation: CASTRGLASGLYEQNF.

This clone has ten or more counts. This may arise from a read error, as a much more abundant clone is one base away. Within the sample, other DNA sequences also encode this same CDR3. The chain is built from TRBV11-3 and TRBJ2-7; 11 nucleotides match TRBD2. The CDR3 runs 15 residues. Germline-derived CDR1 and CDR2 are SGHNT and YENEEA. CDR3 in DNA: TGTGCCAGTAGCTCAATCACTAGCGGGAGCCCCGAGCAGTACTTC. Its translation is CASSSITSGSPEQYF.

This sequence joins TRBV20-1 and TRBJ2-7, with 10 bases matching TRBD1. The germline CDR1 and CDR2 sequences are DFQATT and SNEGSKA (reference sequence). V lost 5 bases and J lost 3; bases outside the gene matches: 4. The CDR3 loop spans 13 amino acids. The CDR3 loop reads CSAAGTGVYEQYF. CDR3 bases: TGCAGTGCTGCCGGGACAGGGGTCTACGAGCAGTACTTC.

There are many counts of this clone. The chain recombines TRBV11-2 with TRBJ2-1; D is undetermined. Looked up from germline, CDR1 is SGHAT and CDR2 is FQNNGV. This CDR3 region has 21 residues. With 5 bases removed from V and 1 base from J, the gap between germline ends came to 30 bases. In DNA form, the CDR3 reads TGTGCCAGCAGCCGTAAAAGTGGCCCCGGTTTTCCCCGCTTGTCCTACAATGAGCAGTTCTTC. Translating gives CASSRKSGPGFPRLSYNEQFF.

This clone occurred many times. The chain uses TRBV9 and TRBJ1-6; no clear D gene. The CDR3 is 15 residues long. Germline V lookup: CDR1 SGDLS, CDR2 YYNGEE. The germline V and J ends were trimmed by 0 bases and 7 bases, with 11 bases remaining between them. The DNA for the CDR3 is TGTGCCAGCAGCGTAGCTCCGGGGTGGAATTCACCCCTCCACTTT. It encodes CASSVAPGWNSPLHF.

This clone was detected many times. J is TRBJ2-2 and V is TRBV10-1, with D unclear. The CDR3 loop spans 14 amino acids. The V gene's germline CDR1 is WNHNN and CDR2 SYGVQD (reference sequence). Trimming shortened V by 3 bases and J by 0 bases, and 5 bases separated the two germline ends. The CDR3: CASSEGPNTGELFF. The CDR3 bases are TGCGCCAGCAGTGAAGGACCGAACACCGGGGAGCTGTTTTTT.

This clone was found many times. One base away lies a much larger clone, so this may be a sequencing read error. This chain uses TRBV4-1 with TRBJ2-7; 7 positions match TRBD2. V trimming: 4 bases; J trimming: 2 bases; junction bases outside the gene matches: 8. Germline V CDR1 and CDR2: MGHRA, YSYEKL. The CDR3 consists of 15 residues. The CDR3 loop is CASSPQIAGAYEQYF. The CDR3 nucleotides are TGCGCCAGCAGCCCCCAGATAGCGGGTGCCTACGAGCAGTACTTC.

V usage is TRBV13 and J usage is TRBJ1-6, with D unclear. Germline lookup yields CDR1 PRHDT and CDR2 FYEKMQ (reference sequence). The CDR3 runs 12 residues. V lost 5 bases to trimming and J lost 6 bases, with 5 bases between them. In DNA, the CDR3 is TGTGCCAGCAGCGAGAGTAATTCACCCCTCCACTTT. Protein sequence: CASSESNSPLHF.

At least ten counts were recorded for this clone. This sequence joins TRBV20-1 and TRBJ2-1; 7 nucleotides agree with TRBD1. Germline-derived CDR1 and CDR2 are DFQATT and SNEGSKA (reference sequence). Trimming at V came to 6 bases and at J to 1 base, leaving 9 bases not matched to a gene. The CDR3 length is 15 residues. The CDR3 reads CSANHLDRSYNEQFF. In DNA, the CDR3 is TGCAGTGCAAACCACCTGGACAGGTCCTACAATGAGCAGTTCTTC.

In this sample, this clone turned up many times. The genes are TRBV2 and TRBJ2-1; D not certain. The germline gives CDR1 SNHLY, CDR2 FYNNEI. The CDR3 contains 12 residues. V was shortened by 6 bases and J by 9 bases, with 12 bases between the two germline ends. CDR3 sequence: CASRAAIGEQFF. The CDR3 region has the DNA TGTGCCAGCAGGGCTGCTATCGGTGAGCAGTTCTTC.

This clone showed up many times. This sequence joins TRBV30 and TRBJ1-2; TRBD1 matches at 9 bases. V lost 3 bases, J lost 5 bases, and 7 bases stayed unmatched. The V gene's germline CDR1 is GTSNPN and CDR2 SVGIG (reference sequence). This CDR3 spans 14 amino acids. CDR3 DNA: TGTGCCTGGAGCTGGACCGGGACAGGGTATGGCTACACCTTC. It is translated as CAWSWTGTGYGYTF.

Points on this clone: One end of the junction fails to match germline, which may point to a read error. The V gene is TRBV7-8, the J gene TRBJ1-3; D not resolved. The length of the CDR3 is 14 residues. CDR1 and CDR2 (germline): SGHVS, FQNEAQ. The CDR3 nucleotides are TGTGCCAGCAGCTTAGACTGCTGTGGACACACCATATATTTT. Translating it yields CASSLDCCGHTIYF.

Concerning this clone itself: The junction shows a germline mismatch at one end, possibly a read error. The V call is TRBV20-1, the J call TRBJ2-5; 13 positions match TRBD2. The CDR3 consists of 13 residues. Looked up from germline, CDR1 is DFQATT and CDR2 is SNEGSKA (reference sequence). CDR3 amino acids: CSARTSGSPFQSF. The CDR3 DNA sequence: TGCAGTGCACGGACTAGCGGGAGCCCCTTTCAAAGCTTC.

The V and J genes are TRBV6-4 and TRBJ2-3; 7 nucleotides agree with TRBD2. The CDR3 has 17 residues. CDR1 is MRHNA and CDR2 is SNTAGT in the germline V gene. The J segment lost 3 bases and the V segment lost 5 bases, leaving 14 bases of the junction unmatched. CDR3 loop: CASSYVQRDARTDTQYF. The CDR3 DNA reads TGTGCCAGCAGTTACGTCCAGCGGGACGCAAGAACAGATACGCAGTATTTT.

This clone was picked up many times. The CDR3 is CASSYSRGTEAFF. In nucleotides, the CDR3 is TGTGCCAGCAGTTACTCGAGGGGCACTGAAGCTTTCTTT. This chain joins TRBV6-5 and TRBJ1-1; D perhaps matches TRBD1 (5 bases). Per the germline V gene, CDR1 is MNHEY and CDR2 is SVGAGI. CDR3 size: 13 residues. Trimming cost V 0 bases and J 4 bases, with 6 bases left between them.

This clone was picked up many times. This chain uses TRBV29-1 with TRBJ1-2; D is uncertain. CDR1 is SQVTM, CDR2 ANQGSEA, per germline. Trimming removed 6 bases from V and 8 bases from J, with 13 bases in between. The CDR3 extends over 11 amino acids. The CDR3 here is CSVKSGRGYTF. The DNA for the CDR3 is TGCAGCGTCAAAAGTGGAAGGGGCTACACCTTC.

Turning to this clone: Its ends do not fully match the called genes, so a read error is possible. This chain uses TRBV6-1 with TRBJ1-2, with 10 bases aligning to TRBD1. Germline V gives CDR1 MNHNS, CDR2 SASEGT. The CDR3 is made up of 14 amino acids. DNA of the CDR3: TGTGCCAGCAGGGAGGGACAGGGGAACTATGGCTACACATTC. It is translated as CASREGQGNYGYTF.

There are a few counts of this clone. The chain joins TRBV5-6 to TRBJ2-1, with a possible D match to TRBD2 (5 bases). Between the trimmed V and J ends, which lost 0 bases and 10 bases, there was a span of 17 bases. The CDR3 runs to 15 residues. Germline values: CDR1 SGHDT, CDR2 YYEEEE. CDR3 protein: CASSLDELGIVEQFF. The CDR3 DNA sequence: TGTGCCAGCAGCTTGGACGAACTAGGTATAGTCGAGCAGTTCTTC.

This clone is medium-sized. The chain carries TRBV28 and TRBJ1-1, with D maybe TRBD1 (6 bases). CDR3 length: 12 amino acids. CDR1 and CDR2 from the germline V gene are MDHEN and SYDVKM. Trimming pared 8 bases from V and 6 bases from J, leaving 13 bases between. The CDR3 region is CASFSRGSEAFF. CDR3 sequence (DNA): TGTGCCAGCTTCTCAAGGGGGTCTGAAGCTTTCTTT.

The table lists this clone with many counts. CDR3 DNA: TGTGCCAGCAGCCAAGAATCAAGTGTGACAGGGGGCTCGATTAGCAATCAGCCCCAGCATTTT. Translated, it gives CASSQESSVTGGSISNQPQHF. J is TRBJ1-5 and V is TRBV3-1, with 10 bases fitting TRBD1. The CDR3 covers 21 residues. V shed 0 bases and J 0 bases; nucleotides not matched to a gene: 14. CDR1 LGHDT and CDR2 YNNKEL come from the germline V gene (reference sequence).

With respect to this clone: With a much larger clone just one base away, this may be a read error. The chain joins TRBV5-5 to TRBJ2-5; maybe TRBD1 (6 bases). The germline V gene has CDR1 SGHKS and CDR2 YYEKEE (reference sequence). The CDR3 loop spans 16 amino acids. The CDR3: CASTLGAQGSEETQYF. The CDR3 DNA reads as TGTGCCAGCACCTTGGGGGCTCAGGGGTCGGAAGAGACCCAGTACTTC.

This clone is classed as medium-sized (0.01 to 0.1%). A junction end diverges from the germline sequence, so it may reflect a read error. The sample contains more than one DNA sequence encoding this CDR3. The chain links TRBV7-7 to TRBJ2-1; weak D call: TRBD1 (6 bases). CDR1 is SSHAT and CDR2 is FNYEAQ in the germline V gene (reference sequence). The CDR3 is 13 amino acids. The CDR3 protein is CASTQGPDNEQFF. The DNA of the CDR3 is TGTGCTAGCACGCAGGGGCCGGACAATGAGCAGTTCTTC. The full variable domain, in which reference TRBV7-7 and TRBJ2-1 provide the parts outside the CDR3, is GAGVSQSPRYKVTKRGQDVTLRCDPISSHATLYWYQQALGQGPEFLTYFNYEAQPDKSGLPSDRFSAERPEGSISTLTIQRTEQRDSAMYRCASTQGPDNEQFFGPGTRLTVL.

By share of the sample, this clone is medium-sized. V is TRBV4-3 and J is TRBJ2-7; tentatively, D is TRBD2 (7 bases). The CDR3 length is 14 residues. V lost 1 base and J lost 6, with 13 bases in between. CDR1 is LGHNA and CDR2 is YSLEER in the germline V gene. The CDR3, as DNA: TGCGCCAGCAGCCAAGGCGGGGGCTGGGCCGAGCAGTACTTC. Translating gives CASSQGGGWAEQYF.

The genes are TRBV11-1 and TRBJ2-7, with TRBD1 identical over 7 bases. Germline V lookup: CDR1 SGHAT, CDR2 FQDESV (reference sequence). The CDR3 has 15 amino acids. V trimming: 5 bases; J trimming: 5 bases; junction bases outside the gene matches: 12. CDR3 residues: CASSNRDSLLHEQYF. In nucleotides, the CDR3 is TGTGCCAGCAGCAACCGGGACAGCCTTCTCCACGAGCAGTACTTC.

In its sample, this clone was seen a few times. Germline is not matched at one junction end, which may reflect a read error. V gene TRBV6-1 combines with J gene TRBJ2-1, with a tentative D call TRBD2 (5 bases). The CDR3 extends over 11 amino acids. Germline CDR1 MNHNS, CDR2 SASEGT. CDR3 residues: CANSEGSEQFF. For the CDR3, the DNA is TGTGCCAACAGTGAGGGAAGTGAGCAGTTCTTC.

This clone was found a few times. The CDR3 DNA reads as TGTGACAGAAGTTACTCAACCCTAAGGGGCAATGAGCAGTTCTTC. It specifies CDRSYSTLRGNEQFF. This sequence joins TRBV6-5 and TRBJ2-1; TRBD1 might be the D (5 bases). Germline values: CDR1 MNHEY, CDR2 SVGAGI. The CDR3 spans 15 residues.

The chain joins TRBV12-3 or TRBV12-4 to TRBJ2-7, with 9 bases aligning to TRBD2. V was clipped by 6 bases and J by 12 bases; unmatched bases: 15. The CDR3 has 14 amino acids. The CDR3 sequence is CASSPGTSLGVPYF. The CDR3 DNA is TGTGCCAGCAGCCCCGGGACTAGCCTGGGGGTGCCGTACTTC.

Ten or more counts support this clone. The genes are TRBV20-1 and TRBJ2-7; 14 bases align to TRBD2. CDR1 and CDR2 (germline): DFQATT, SNEGSKA (reference sequence). The ends lost 3 bases at V and 0 bases at J; junction bases unmatched: 10. This CDR3 is 18 amino acids long. In DNA form, the CDR3 reads TGCAGTGCTAGGGACACGGGACTAGCGGGAGTGTTCTCCTACGAGCAGTACTTC. This encodes CSARDTGLAGVFSYEQYF.